The 14 T cell receptor beta chains in this list originate from one sample, sequenced in a study of preoperative IRX-2 immunotherapy in early breast cancer. The treatment was: preoperative locoregional IRX-2 cytokine immunotherapy. Some clones are missing from TCRdb's copy, which holds only in-frame ones; the method was immunoSEQ multiplex PCR. The profile covers around 88,000 clones, with around 86% appearing a single time and roughly 1.9% taken by the ten largest. This sample comprised tumor tissue, obtained after IRX-2 immunotherapy. The receptors were sampled from a human donor with breast cancer.

The genes are TRBV1 and TRBJ1-4. TRBV1 is classified as a pseudogene. This CDR3 is built from 14 residues. CDR3 in amino acids: CASSQGGAGEKLFF. DNA for the CDR3: TGCGCCAGCAGTCAAGGGGGGGCTGGGGAAAAACTGTTTTTT.

This clone was detected only once. V gene TRBV14 combines with J gene TRBJ1-2; D not resolved. The CDR3 runs 11 residues. V lost 1 base and J 7 bases, leaving 4 bases between the germline ends. The germline CDR1 and CDR2 sequences are SGHDN and FVKESK. This CDR3 is CASSQAGGYTF. In DNA form, the CDR3 reads TGTGCCAGCAGCCAAGCAGGTGGCTACACCTTC.

This rearrangement joins TRBV19 to TRBJ2-7, with 8 bases matching TRBD1. Germline trimming cut 3 bases from V and 5 bases from J; bases unmatched to any gene: 3. Germline assignment: CDR1 LNHDA and CDR2 SQIVND (reference sequence). The CDR3 consists of 13 residues. CDR3 sequence (DNA): TGTGCCAGTAGTATCCCGGACAGGGACGAGCAGTACTTC. Protein: CASSIPDRDEQYF. Full variable domain (rest looked up from reference TRBV19 and TRBJ2-7): DGGITQSPKYLFRKEGQNVTLSCEQNLNHDAMYWYRQDPGQGLRLIYYSQIVNDFQKGDIAEGYSVSREKKESFPLTVTSAQKNPTAFYLCASSIPDRDEQYFGPGTRLTVT.

V and J are TRBV5-1 and TRBJ2-1; D gene unclear. CDR1 and CDR2 (germline): SGHRS, YFSETQ. The V end was cut by 0 bases, the J end by 5 bases, with 9 bases between. The CDR3 totals 14 residues. The CDR3 region is CASSLGAANNEQFF. Written as DNA, the CDR3 is TGCGCCAGCAGCTTGGGGGCGGCAAACAATGAGCAGTTCTTC.

The V call is TRBV11-3, the J call TRBJ2-1, with 8 bases that match TRBD2. Germline assignment: CDR1 SGHNT and CDR2 YENEEA. CDR3 length: 17 residues. Losses at the gene ends were 0 bases for V and 4 bases for J; bases not matched to a gene: 8. The CDR3 bases are TGTGCCAGCAGCTTAGAGGATCTAGCGGGTTTATACAATGAGCAGTTCTTC. This gives the protein CASSLEDLAGLYNEQFF.

The genes are TRBV5-1 and TRBJ1-6; the match to TRBD1 covers 7 bases. The germline CDR1 and CDR2 sequences are SGHRS and YFSETQ. The ends lost 0 bases at V and 7 bases at J; junction bases unmatched: 4. CDR3 length: 15 residues. DNA of the CDR3: TGCGCCAGCAGCTTGGAAACAGGGGTCAATTCACCCCTCCACTTT. Translated, it gives CASSLETGVNSPLHF.

The table lists this clone with a count of one. The V and J genes are TRBV28 and TRBJ1-4, with 9 positions matching TRBD1. The CDR3 has 16 amino acids. V trimming: 5 bases; J trimming: 8 bases; junction bases outside the gene matches: 12. CDR1 and CDR2 (germline): MDHEN, SYDVKM. CDR3 DNA sequence: TGTGCCAGCAGTCCCCTCGGACAGGGGATGGGGGAAAAACTGTTTTTT. Its protein product is CASSPLGQGMGEKLFF.

This rearrangement joins TRBV18 to TRBJ1-1; D is unresolved. The germline V gene has CDR1 KGHSH and CDR2 LQKENI. Trimming left V 0 bases short and J 1 base short, with 9 bases between. The CDR3 covers 15 residues. For the CDR3, the DNA is TGTGCCAGCTCACCACCCGGCGGTAGGAACACTGAAGCTTTCTTT. Translation gives CASSPPGGRNTEAFF.

V usage is TRBV6-8 and J usage is TRBJ2-7; 7 bases are a match to TRBD1. The CDR3 loop spans 15 amino acids. Germline values: CDR1 MNHGY, CDR2 SAAAGT. V lost 6 bases to trimming and J lost 1 base; unmatched junction nucleotides: 9. For the CDR3, the DNA is TGTGCCAGCAGGGATGACAGGGTACGGTCCTACGAGCAGTACTTC. Residues: CASRDDRVRSYEQYF.

The chain is built from TRBV19 and TRBJ1-2, with 11 bases lining up with TRBD1. Unmatched junction bases numbered 4, after V lost 6 bases and J lost 1 base. Germline V gene sequence: CDR1 LNHDA, CDR2 SQIVND (reference sequence). The CDR3 covers 15 residues. In DNA form, the CDR3 reads TGTGCCAGTAGCGACGGGACAGGGGGTAACTATGGCTACACCTTC. Amino acids: CASSDGTGGNYGYTF.

This clone was seen only once. The chain combines TRBV19 with TRBJ2-3; TRBD2 matches 10 bases. CDR3 size: 18 residues. Looked up from germline, CDR1 is LNHDA and CDR2 is SQIVND (reference sequence). Unmatched junction bases numbered 14, after V lost 7 bases and J lost 1 base. The CDR3 reads CASNPGLAGVWGTDTQYF. Here the CDR3 DNA reads TGTGCCAGTAACCCCGGGCTAGCGGGAGTTTGGGGCACAGATACGCAGTATTTT.

In the case of this clone: At one of its ends the junction is not consistent with the germline gene, which may arise from a read error. J is TRBJ2-1 and V is TRBV6-8; D call uncertain. Germline CDR1 reads MNHGY; CDR2 reads SAAAGT. This CDR3 comprises 14 residues. CDR3 sequence (DNA): TGTGCCAGCAGTGACTCTTTAGGGCTAAATGAGCAGTTCTTC. Residues: CASSDSLGLNEQFF.

The chain links TRBV19 to TRBJ2-1; 9 nucleotides match TRBD2. With V trimmed by 5 bases and J by 5 bases, 7 bases remained unmatched. Per the germline V gene, CDR1 is LNHDA and CDR2 is SQIVND (reference sequence). This CDR3 is 15 amino acids long. The DNA of the CDR3 is TGTGCCAGTAGTTCCGGGACTAGCTTTAACAATGAGCAGTTCTTC. It is translated as CASSSGTSFNNEQFF.

The gene calls are TRBV30 and TRBJ1-1, with D uncertain. CDR3 length: 14 residues. Germline CDR1 is GTSNPN and CDR2 is SVGIG (reference sequence). Trimming shortened V by 0 bases and J by 11 bases, and 19 bases separated the two germline ends. In DNA, the CDR3 is TGTGCCTGGAGTGTACCTCCTTTACAGACCATCGCTTTCTTT. Translating gives CAWSVPPLQTIAFF.